The next 18 T cell receptor beta chains were all read from a single sample in a study of vaccination and CD4 T cells after COVID-19. These receptors have no identified antigens. Sequencing of the DNA from cultured CD4+ T cells was carried out with the Oncomine TCR Beta short-read assay. MiXCR was run by TCRdb on the PCR reads, yielding one entry per CDR3 protein. The profile shows some 21,000 distinct CDR3 sequences, roughly 50% of them singletons. Regarding treatment: approximately 11-day PBMC culture with coronavirus spike peptide pools or control peptides (ViraFEST assay). The sequenced sample consisted of CD4+ T cells from blood, cultured in vitro. The origin of the receptors is a human donor who had recovered from COVID-19.

This clonotype was seen just once. The J gene is TRBJ2-7, the V gene TRBV4-1; D not certain. Trimming removed 0 bases at V and 6 bases at J, with 9 bases between. CDR1 is MGHRA, CDR2 YSYEKL, per germline. The CDR3 sequence is 13 residues long. Here the CDR3 DNA reads TGCGCCAGCAGCCAAGAACGATCGACCGAGCAGTACTTC. Its protein product is CASSQERSTEQYF.

This clonotype qualifies as large. The chain recombines TRBV20-1 with TRBJ1-5; TRBD1 might be the D (5 bases). V gave up 0 bases and J gave up 1 base, with 13 bases separating them. This CDR3 has 16 residues. Germline V gives CDR1 DFQATT, CDR2 SNEGSKA (reference sequence). CDR3 DNA sequence: TGCAGTGCTAGAGATGAAGGAGGGGAGAGCAATCAGCCCCAGCATTTT. It encodes CSARDEGGESNQPQHF.

The CDR3: CSARLAGDREQYF. The CDR3 DNA sequence: TGCAGTGCTAGGCTAGCGGGAGATCGCGAGCAGTACTTC. The chain joins TRBV20-1 to TRBJ2-7; 10 nucleotides agree with TRBD2. V shed 3 bases and J 6 bases; nucleotides not matched to a gene: 5. This CDR3 comprises 13 residues. Germline assignment: CDR1 DFQATT and CDR2 SNEGSKA (reference sequence).

The V and J genes are TRBV2 and TRBJ2-2, with 11 positions matching TRBD2. With V trimmed by 4 bases and J by 4 bases, 11 bases remained unmatched. The CDR3 has 18 residues. Germline V gives CDR1 SNHLY, CDR2 FYNNEI. CDR3 residues: CASSGRSSGRSGTGELFF. The CDR3, as DNA: TGTGCCAGCAGTGGTCGTTCTAGCGGGAGGAGCGGCACCGGGGAGCTGTTTTTT.

V gene TRBV20-1 combines with J gene TRBJ1-1; the D is unclear. The CDR3 consists of 11 residues. The V and J ends lost 0 bases and 11 bases respectively, with 10 bases between them. Per germline, CDR1 DFQATT and CDR2 SNEGSKA (reference sequence). CDR3 DNA sequence: TGCAGTGCTAGAGATATGGGTCTGGCTTTCTTT. It codes for CSARDMGLAFF.

The V and J genes are TRBV7-8 and TRBJ2-2; 13 positions agree with TRBD2. This CDR3 contains 18 residues. Germline loops: CDR1 SGHVS, CDR2 FQNEAQ. Trimming at V came to 0 bases and at J to 6 bases, leaving 7 bases not matched to a gene. Here the CDR3 reads CASSLASTSGRVSGELFF. Here the CDR3 DNA reads TGTGCCAGCAGCTTAGCGTCCACTAGCGGGAGGGTATCCGGGGAGCTGTTTTTT.

This clonotype was seen just once. The chain links TRBV9 to TRBJ2-5; the match to TRBD1 covers 8 bases. V lost 0 bases to trimming and J lost 7 bases; unmatched junction nucleotides: 8. From germline, CDR1 is SGDLS and CDR2 YYNGEE. The CDR3 spans 15 residues. CDR3 loop: CASSVEQGAFGTQYF. DNA for the CDR3: TGTGCCAGCAGCGTAGAGCAGGGGGCTTTCGGGACCCAGTACTTC.

The table lists this clonotype with a count of one. The chain employs TRBV7-6 and TRBJ1-5; the D is unclear. V gave up 1 base and J gave up 7 bases, with 8 bases separating them. The germline V gene has CDR1 SGHVS and CDR2 FNYEAQ. The CDR3 consists of 13 residues. CDR3 sequence reads: CASSLDQHQPQHF. The CDR3 coding sequence is TGTGCCAGCAGCTTAGATCAGCACCAGCCCCAGCATTTT.

V usage is TRBV7-9 and J usage is TRBJ2-5; D is unclear. CDR3 length: 18 amino acids. Trimming pared 2 bases from V and 3 bases from J, leaving 22 bases between. CDR1 is SEHNR, CDR2 FQNEAQ, per germline (reference sequence). The CDR3 is CASSLTSSARFNEETQYF. The DNA for the CDR3 is TGTGCCAGCAGCTTAACCAGTTCGGCGCGCTTTAATGAAGAGACCCAGTACTTC.

This rearrangement joins TRBV28 to TRBJ2-7; 8 positions agree with TRBD1. This CDR3 comprises 13 residues. Trimming at V came to 5 bases and at J to 4 bases, leaving 4 bases not matched to a gene. Germline V gene data show CDR1 as MDHEN and CDR2 as SYDVKM. The chain's CDR3 is CASSIRQGYEQYF. DNA for the CDR3: TGTGCCAGCAGTATCCGACAGGGGTACGAGCAGTACTTC.

The chain joins TRBV7-2 to TRBJ1-1, with unresolved D. Trimming stripped 3 bases from V and 4 bases from J, with 9 bases between. Germline CDR1 is SGHTA and CDR2 is FQGNSA. This CDR3 contains 13 residues. Here the CDR3 reads CASSLEGSTEAFF. In DNA, the CDR3 is TGTGCCAGCAGCTTGGAAGGATCCACTGAAGCTTTCTTT. Filled out from reference TRBV7-2 and TRBJ1-1, the complete variable domain reads GAGVSQSPSNKVTEKGKDVELRCDPISGHTALYWYRQSLGQGLEFLIYFQGNSAPDKSGLPSDRFSAERTGGSVSTLTIQRTQQEDSAVYLCASSLEGSTEAFFGQGTRLTVV.

This sequence joins TRBV7-4 and TRBJ2-3; 12 positions match TRBD2. V dropped 1 base and J dropped 2; count of bases not matched to a gene: 1. Germline-derived CDR1 and CDR2 are SGHVT and SQSDAQ. The CDR3 is 16 amino acids. The CDR3 nucleotides read TGTGCCAGCAGCTTAGGACTAGCGGGAGCCACAGATACGCAGTATTTT. It encodes CASSLGLAGATDTQYF.

The chain employs TRBV4-1 and TRBJ2-7; D is possibly TRBD2 (7 bases). CDR1 MGHRA and CDR2 YSYEKL come from the germline V gene. The CDR3 spans 17 residues. V was clipped by 0 bases and J by 2 bases, with 17 bases between them. CDR3 DNA sequence: TGCGCCAGCAGCCAAGATCGGCAAAGGGGGAGGGCCTACGAGCAGTACTTC. Translating it yields CASSQDRQRGRAYEQYF.

The rearrangement joins TRBV7-8 to TRBJ1-1; D uncertain. Trimming removed 4 bases at V and 4 bases at J, with 19 bases between. The CDR3 totals 16 residues. Germline V lookup: CDR1 SGHVS, CDR2 FQNEAQ. The CDR3 spells CASSSRGGQVRTEAFF. CDR3 sequence (DNA): TGTGCCAGCAGCTCGCGCGGCGGGCAGGTTCGCACTGAAGCTTTCTTT.

In this sample, this clonotype turned up a few times. The rearrangement joins TRBV6-1 to TRBJ1-2; D is ambiguous. The CDR3 runs to 11 residues. V was shortened by 7 bases and J by 8 bases, with 11 bases between the two germline ends. CDR1 is MNHNS and CDR2 is SASEGT in the germline V gene. In DNA form, the CDR3 reads TGTGCCAGCAATAAAGGGAACGGCTACACCTTC. This codes for CASNKGNGYTF.

This clonotype has a handful of counts. The V gene is TRBV20-1, the J gene TRBJ2-7, with D perhaps assigned TRBD1 or TRBD2 (6 bases each). Trimming stripped 3 bases from V and 6 bases from J, with 9 bases between. Germline CDR1 and CDR2: DFQATT and SNEGSKA (reference sequence). This CDR3 comprises 11 residues. CDR3 protein: CSARRGVEQYF. As DNA, the CDR3 is TGCAGTGCTAGGAGGGGGGTCGAGCAGTACTTC.

In this sample, this clonotype turned up a few times. The chain couples TRBV7-3 to TRBJ2-2, with TRBD2 identical over 8 bases. The V gene end was trimmed by 1 base and the J gene end by 4 bases; junction bases not matched to a gene: 8. The CDR3 spans 17 residues. CDR1 and CDR2 from the germline V gene are SGHTA and FQGTGA. The CDR3 loop is CASSLMGGGRPTGELFF. The CDR3 nucleotides are TGTGCCAGCAGCTTAATGGGCGGGGGGCGGCCCACCGGGGAGCTGTTTTTT.

V gene TRBV19 combines with J gene TRBJ2-5; tentatively, D is TRBD2 (5 bases). Germline V gene sequence: CDR1 LNHDA, CDR2 SQIVND (reference sequence). The CDR3 loop spans 15 amino acids. The germline V and J ends were trimmed by 5 bases and 2 bases, with 15 bases remaining between them. The DNA of the CDR3 is TGTGCCAGTAGTCCTGGACTGAAACCACAAGAGACCCAGTACTTC. Its translation: CASSPGLKPQETQYF.